These 30 T cell receptor beta chains share one sample of origin, sequenced in a study of PD-1 blockade in classical Hodgkin lymphoma. This table comes from immunoSEQ multiplex PCR, and its TCRdb copy is limited to in-frame clones, with some not included. The table lists some 95,000 clones, approximately 90% of them singletons, with about 2.9% in the top ten. As for time point: cycle 4 day 1 (C4D1), after five to seven weeks of nivolumab. Every patient relapsed after autologous stem cell transplantation, and brentuximab vedotin exposure varied. The specimen comprised peripheral blood mononuclear cells (PBMCs), sampled before the fourth cycle of nivolumab. These TCRs come from a human donor with classical Hodgkin lymphoma.

This clone was detected once. The chain joins TRBV29-1 to TRBJ2-7, with D perhaps matching TRBD1 or TRBD2 (6 bases each). This CDR3 comprises 16 residues. The V and J ends lost 5 bases and 0 bases respectively, with 20 bases between them. CDR1 is SQVTM and CDR2 is ANQGSEA in the germline V gene. The CDR3 here is CSVPGSGGGISYEQYF. Here the CDR3 DNA reads TGCAGCGTTCCCGGGTCAGGAGGGGGAATCTCCTACGAGCAGTACTTC.

This chain uses TRBV15 with TRBJ1-1; no reliable D call. V was clipped by 1 base and J by 2 bases, with 5 bases between them. Germline lookup yields CDR1 LNHNV and CDR2 YYDKDF (reference sequence). The CDR3 extends over 13 amino acids. The DNA for the CDR3 is TGTGCCACCAGCAGAGGAGACAACACTGAAGCTTTCTTT. It is translated as CATSRGDNTEAFF.

The rearrangement uses TRBV4-2 and TRBJ1-1; possibly TRBD1 for D (5 bases). Germline CDR1 is LGHNA and CDR2 is YNFKEQ. Trimming removed 1 base from V and 4 bases from J, with 13 bases in between. This CDR3 comprises 15 residues. CDR3 nucleotides: TGTGCCAGCAGCCAAGTCCAGGGAGGAATCACTGAAGCTTTCTTT. Translating it yields CASSQVQGGITEAFF.

The genes are TRBV7-9 and TRBJ2-5; the D gene is possibly TRBD1 (6 bases). The CDR3 length is 16 residues. Between the trimmed V and J ends, which lost 4 bases and 1 base, there was a span of 16 bases. Germline V gene data show CDR1 as SEHNR and CDR2 as FQNEAQ (reference sequence). The DNA of the CDR3 is TGTGCCAGCAGCTACATAGCCGGGACACCCCAAGAGACCCAGTACTTC. Translating gives CASSYIAGTPQETQYF. Full variable domain (missing parts from reference TRBV7-9 and TRBJ2-5): DTGVSQNPRHKITKRGQNVTFRCDPISEHNRLYWYRQTLGQGPEFLTYFQNEAQLEKSRLLSDRFSAERPKGSFSTLEIQRTEQGDSAMYLCASSYIAGTPQETQYFGPGTRLLVL.

CDR3 sequence: CASSLMTLLSGNTIYF. DNA of the CDR3: TGTGCCAGCAGTTTAATGACGCTGCTCTCTGGAAACACCATATATTTT. The gene calls are TRBV28 and TRBJ1-3; D gene ambiguous. The CDR3 totals 16 residues. V was shortened by 2 bases and J by 0 bases, with 11 bases between the two germline ends. Germline V lookup: CDR1 MDHEN, CDR2 SYDVKM.

J is TRBJ1-5 and V is TRBV7-2; 7 positions agree with TRBD1. CDR1 and CDR2 (germline): SGHTA, FQGNSA. The V gene end was trimmed by 5 bases and the J gene end by 0 bases; junction bases not matched to a gene: 10. The CDR3 totals 17 residues. As DNA, the CDR3 is TGTGCCAGCAGCCTGTCGACAGGGCTCTATAGCAATCAGCCCCAGCATTTT. This encodes CASSLSTGLYSNQPQHF.

This sequence joins TRBV19 and TRBJ1-1; possible D gene TRBD1, 5 bases. V lost 8 bases, J lost 1 base, and 11 bases lay in between. CDR1 and CDR2 (germline): LNHDA, SQIVND (reference sequence). This CDR3 is built from 13 residues. The CDR3 region is CASRDRPNTEAFF. CDR3 DNA sequence: TGTGCCAGTCGGGACCGACCGAACACTGAAGCTTTCTTT.

This CDR3 is CASSPPAYRGHLSGNTIYF. The CDR3 bases are TGTGCCAGCAGCCCCCCCGCTTACAGGGGCCATCTCTCTGGAAACACCATATATTTT. The rearrangement joins TRBV7-9 to TRBJ1-3; 7 nucleotides align to TRBD1. Germline-derived CDR1 and CDR2 are SEHNR and FQNEAQ (reference sequence). The CDR3 consists of 19 residues. V lost 5 bases and J lost 0; bases outside the gene matches: 16. Supplemented by reference TRBV7-9 and TRBJ1-3, the full variable domain reads DTGVSQNPRHKITKRGQNVTFRCDPISEHNRLYWYRQTLGQGPEFLTYFQNEAQLEKSRLLSDRFSAERPKGSFSTLEIQRTEQGDSAMYLCASSPPAYRGHLSGNTIYFGEGSWLTVV.

The chain is built from TRBV5-1 and TRBJ2-1, with D perhaps matching TRBD2 (6 bases). V was cut by 7 bases and J by 4 bases, with 21 bases left in between. Germline CDR1 reads SGHRS; CDR2 reads YFSETQ. This CDR3 is 16 amino acids long. The CDR3 sequence is CASGLRLESFYNEQFF. DNA of the CDR3: TGCGCCAGCGGACTTAGACTAGAAAGCTTTTACAATGAGCAGTTCTTC.

The V and J genes are TRBV18 and TRBJ2-1; 8 nucleotides align to TRBD1. The CDR3 runs to 17 residues. Trimming took 3 bases from V and 9 from J; bases not matched to a gene: 16. Germline V gene sequence: CDR1 KGHSH, CDR2 LQKENI. CDR3 in DNA: TGTGCCAGCTCACCCGAGGTGGACAGGGCCCGGTCTGGTGAGCAGTTCTTC. Residues: CASSPEVDRARSGEQFF.

This chain connects TRBV18 to TRBJ1-1, with 7 nucleotides matching TRBD1. The CDR3 runs to 15 residues. With 5 bases clipped from V and 0 bases from J, the junction kept 6 bases outside the gene matches. The germline V gene encodes CDR1 KGHSH and CDR2 LQKENI. CDR3 nucleotides: TGTGCCAGCTCAGCAGGGGGGGGCATGAACACTGAAGCTTTCTTT. Encoded protein: CASSAGGGMNTEAFF.

The chain uses TRBV30 and TRBJ2-3; D is undetermined. V shed 1 base and J shed 3 bases, with 8 bases lying between them. The CDR3 has 13 amino acids. The germline gives CDR1 GTSNPN, CDR2 SVGIG (reference sequence). DNA for the CDR3: TGTGCCTGGAGTGGCGCCGCAACAGATACGCAGTATTTT. Protein product: CAWSGAATDTQYF. Based on the CDR3 plus reference TRBV30 and TRBJ2-3, the full variable domain is SQTIHQWPATLVQPVGSPLSLECTVEGTSNPNLYWYRQAAGRGLQLLFYSVGIGQISSEVPQNLSASRPQDRQFILSSKKLLLSDSGFYLCAWSGAATDTQYFGPGTRLTVL.

The chain combines TRBV10-3 with TRBJ2-7; TRBD2 agrees at 11 bases. Per germline, CDR1 ENHRY and CDR2 SYGVKD. After removal of 11 bases from V and 0 bases from J, the junction contained 3 bases not matched to a gene. There are 13 residues in the CDR3. The DNA of the CDR3 is TGTGCCCTCGGGACTAGCGGCTCCTACGAGCAGTACTTC. As protein: CALGTSGSYEQYF.

This clone has a single count. The J gene is TRBJ2-2, the V gene TRBV5-1; possible D gene TRBD2, 6 bases. Germline loops: CDR1 SGHRS, CDR2 YFSETQ. The V and J ends lost 0 bases and 5 bases respectively, with 8 bases between them. The CDR3 runs to 14 residues. CDR3 nucleotide sequence: TGCGCCAGCAGCTTGGGGGAGGTGACCGGGGAGCTGTTTTTT. Protein product: CASSLGEVTGELFF.

J is TRBJ1-1 and V is TRBV9; no firm D call. V was shortened by 0 bases and J by 5 bases, with 8 bases between the two germline ends. The CDR3 totals 13 residues. Germline V gene data show CDR1 as SGDLS and CDR2 as YYNGEE. The CDR3 spells CASSVGGETEAFF. In DNA, the CDR3 is TGTGCCAGCAGCGTAGGTGGGGAAACTGAAGCTTTCTTT.

V gene TRBV10-2 combines with J gene TRBJ1-1; D gene ambiguous. The CDR3 has 14 amino acids. Trimming pared 7 bases from V and 0 bases from J, leaving 12 bases between. In germline, CDR1 is WSHSY, CDR2 SAAADI. Here the CDR3 reads CASIEGWLNTEAFF. CDR3 nucleotides: TGCGCCAGCATCGAGGGCTGGCTGAACACTGAAGCTTTCTTT.

The CDR3 nucleotides are TGTGCCAGCAGTTCCAGGGGGAGCAATCAGCCCCAGCATTTT. This gives the protein CASSSRGSNQPQHF. The V and J genes are TRBV27 and TRBJ1-5, with 7 bases aligning to TRBD1. Germline V gene lookup returns CDR1 MNHEY and CDR2 SMNVEV (reference sequence). Losses at the gene ends were 4 bases for V and 1 base for J; bases not matched to a gene: 1. The CDR3 covers 14 residues.

This clone was recorded once. The chain links TRBV5-6 to TRBJ1-3; D remains ambiguous. The V gene lost 2 bases and the J gene lost 3 bases, with 3 bases spanning the gap. Germline values: CDR1 SGHDT, CDR2 YYEEEE. The CDR3 contains 12 residues. The CDR3 loop reads CASSFFGNTIYF. CDR3 DNA: TGTGCCAGCAGCTTCTTTGGAAACACCATATATTTT.

This chain links TRBV5-4 with TRBJ1-6; TRBD1 matches at 8 bases. The V and J ends lost 4 bases and 5 bases, in that order; junction bases with no gene match: 11. Per the germline V gene, CDR1 is SGHNT and CDR2 is YYREEE (reference sequence). This CDR3 is 17 amino acids long. The CDR3 bases are TGTGCCAGCAGCGGGTCCCGGGACAGGCGGAATAATTCACCCCTCCACTTT. Translation: CASSGSRDRRNNSPLHF.

The V gene is TRBV4-1, the J gene TRBJ2-3; 7 nucleotides line up with TRBD2. The V gene's germline CDR1 is MGHRA and CDR2 YSYEKL. V was clipped by 1 base and J by 1 base; unmatched bases: 14. CDR3 length: 19 residues. CDR3 residues: CASSQALGVTSKGTDTQYF. The CDR3 DNA is TGCGCCAGCAGCCAAGCCTTGGGCGTGACTAGCAAGGGCACAGATACGCAGTATTTT.

The table lists this clone with a count of one. V gene TRBV10-1 combines with J gene TRBJ1-2, with a weak D call TRBD1 (5 bases). Germline lookup yields CDR1 WNHNN and CDR2 SYGVQD (reference sequence). The V gene lost 3 bases and the J gene lost 2 bases, with 10 bases spanning the gap. The CDR3 spans 14 residues. CDR3: CASSDGRENYGYTF. The CDR3 DNA reads as TGCGCCAGCAGTGATGGCAGGGAGAACTATGGCTACACCTTC.

This clone showed up just once. The chain combines TRBV9 with TRBJ1-4, with D unresolved. This CDR3 has 16 residues. Trimming removed 4 bases at V and 0 bases at J, with 13 bases between. Germline values: CDR1 SGDLS, CDR2 YYNGEE. The CDR3 coding sequence is TGTGCCAGCAGCCCTCTGTGGCAAACAACTAATGAAAAACTGTTTTTT. Translating it yields CASSPLWQTTNEKLFF.

Concerning this clone itself: This sample also contains other DNA sequences that code for the same CDR3. The chain combines TRBV7-2 with TRBJ1-2; D is unclear. The ends were cut back, 3 bases at V and 0 bases at J, with 5 bases in the middle. The CDR3 has 13 amino acids. The germline V gene encodes CDR1 SGHTA and CDR2 FQGNSA. CDR3 residues: CASSLTSNYGYTF. In DNA form, the CDR3 reads TGTGCCAGCAGCTTGACCTCTAACTATGGCTACACCTTC.

The chain joins TRBV7-2 to TRBJ1-2; the D gene is possibly TRBD1 (5 bases). The CDR3 length is 14 residues. Trimming removed 1 base at V and 1 base at J, with 7 bases between. CDR1 SGHTA and CDR2 FQGNSA come from the germline V gene. The CDR3 here is CASSLDRINYGYTF. The CDR3 region has the DNA TGTGCCAGCAGCTTAGACAGGATTAACTATGGCTACACCTTC.

This chain links TRBV5-8 with TRBJ2-3, with 8 bases that match TRBD2. V gave up 1 base and J gave up 0 bases; unmatched junction bases: 7. Germline V gene data show CDR1 as SGHTS and CDR2 as YDEGEE. The CDR3 runs 17 residues. As DNA, the CDR3 is TGTGCCAGCAGCTTGAGCTACGGGGGGGCGAGCACAGATACGCAGTATTTT. Translated: CASSLSYGGASTDTQYF.

This chain uses TRBV2 with TRBJ2-5, with 10 bases that match TRBD1. Germline V CDR1 and CDR2: SNHLY, FYNNEI. Trimming cost V 7 bases and J 5 bases; bases outside gene matches: 10. The CDR3 has 15 residues. The CDR3: CASKADRGRGETQYF. The DNA of the CDR3 is TGTGCCAGCAAGGCTGACAGGGGGCGCGGGGAGACCCAGTACTTC.

V gene TRBV28 combines with J gene TRBJ2-7, with 8 bases fitting TRBD1. The length of the CDR3 is 15 residues. CDR1 is MDHEN and CDR2 is SYDVKM in the germline V gene. J was trimmed by 0 bases and V by 8 bases; bases with no gene match: 9. CDR3 sequence (DNA): TGTGCCAGCTTGATAGGGACAGGAGCCTCCTACGAGCAGTACTTC. Residues: CASLIGTGASYEQYF.

V and J are TRBV7-2 and TRBJ2-7, with 10 bases aligning to TRBD2. Germline CDR1 reads SGHTA; CDR2 reads FQGNSA. Germline trimming cut 2 bases from V and 6 bases from J; bases unmatched to any gene: 10. CDR3 size: 16 residues. The CDR3, as DNA: TGTGCCAGCAGCTTAAAGGGTCGGCTAGCGGGGGTCGAGCAGTACTTC. Its protein product is CASSLKGRLAGVEQYF.

The gene calls are TRBV6-5 and TRBJ1-1; 8 positions match TRBD1. The CDR3 consists of 14 residues. V was clipped by 6 bases and J by 4 bases; unmatched bases: 7. Germline values: CDR1 MNHEY, CDR2 SVGAGI. CDR3 coding DNA: TGTGCCAGCAGCCGGACAGGGTGGAGCACTGAAGCTTTCTTT. Protein product: CASSRTGWSTEAFF.

The chain has TRBV6-5 and TRBJ2-3, with D unresolved. Deletions cut 4 bases from V and 3 bases from J, with 8 bases between. CDR3 length: 13 amino acids. Germline V CDR1 and CDR2: MNHEY, SVGAGI. CDR3 in DNA: TGTGCCAGCAGTTCGCTAGTTACAGATACGCAGTATTTT. This codes for CASSSLVTDTQYF.